The present entry profiles one T cell receptor beta chain with its context. What it binds is unknown. The study sequenced cultured CD4+ T cell DNA using the Oncomine TCR Beta short-read assay. A single record per CDR3 protein comes from TCRdb applying MiXCR to the PCR reads. The repertoire consists of about 25,000 distinct CDR3 sequences, with 25% to 35% occurring once and the leading ten covering just over 7%. These data come from a study of vaccination and CD4 T cells after COVID-19. Study details: Post-vaccination specimens were collected at a median of roughly 69 days following dose two (range 14 to 241).

Findings and limits, study-wide: With convalescent patients, a median about 90% of reactive clones emerged solely after vaccination. Within convalescent individuals, 304 out of 307 vaccine-specific clones proved to be spike mono-reactive.

The V and J ends lost 2 bases and 7 bases respectively, with 14 bases between them. There are 14 residues in the CDR3. The germline V gene encodes CDR1 DFQATT and CDR2 SNEGSKA (reference sequence). Time point of the sample: late sampling 161 to 241 days after vaccination in a few convalescent patients. Treatment here: roughly 10-day PBMC culture with coronavirus spike peptide pools or control peptides (ViraFEST assay). ViraFEST enlarged antigen-specific T cell populations with peptide pools and afterwards sequenced TCRs. This TCR came from a human donor who had recovered from COVID-19. The chain is built from TRBV20-1 and TRBJ2-2; D perhaps matches TRBD1 (5 bases). Sequencing used CD4+ T cells from blood, cultured in vitro, obtained about 7 months after SARS-CoV-2 vaccination. CDR3 region: CSARIQGSIGELFF. Here the CDR3 DNA reads TGCAGTGCTAGAATCCAGGGTTCCATCGGGGAGCTGTTTTTT.